The 14 T cell receptor beta chains listed next were all sequenced from one sample in a study of blood T cell repertoires in COVID-19. TCRdb's copy holds only in-frame clones and misses some; the assay was immunoSEQ multiplex PCR. The sample shows 200,000 to 300,000 clones, approximately 91% of them seen only once. The sample consisted of peripheral blood. The origin of the receptors is a man aged 25-45 years with COVID-19, enrolled during active disease.

V is TRBV7-3 and J is TRBJ1-1; possibly TRBD1 for D (5 bases). CDR3 length: 17 residues. Germline V gene sequence: CDR1 SGHTA, CDR2 FQGTGA. V was cut by 4 bases and J by 3 bases, with 21 bases left in between. CDR3 sequence: CASSSGPFQGLYTEAFF. DNA for the CDR3: TGTGCCAGCAGCTCAGGGCCCTTTCAGGGTTTGTACACTGAAGCTTTCTTT.

The chain recombines TRBV19 with TRBJ2-2; 13 nucleotides line up with TRBD2. CDR1 LNHDA and CDR2 SQIVND come from the germline V gene (reference sequence). This CDR3 has 19 amino acids. The V gene end was trimmed by 4 bases and the J gene end by 5 bases; junction bases not matched to a gene: 13. The CDR3 region has the DNA TGTGCCAGTAGTACACTAGCGGGGGGGCAAGTCGGCTCGACCGGGGAGCTGTTTTTT. It translates to CASSTLAGGQVGSTGELFF.

The chain carries TRBV27 and TRBJ2-1, with 9 positions matching TRBD2. With V trimmed by 2 bases and J by 9 bases, 17 bases remained unmatched. This CDR3 has 18 amino acids. Germline V lookup: CDR1 MNHEY, CDR2 SMNVEV (reference sequence). The CDR3 here is CASSLAWEASGAVGEQFF. In nucleotides, the CDR3 is TGTGCCAGCAGTTTAGCCTGGGAGGCTAGCGGGGCGGTGGGTGAGCAGTTCTTC.

The chain links TRBV5-5 to TRBJ2-1; 7 positions agree with TRBD2. Trimming took 3 bases from V and 5 from J; bases not matched to a gene: 2. The CDR3 is 13 residues long. CDR1 and CDR2 (germline): SGHKS, YYEKEE (reference sequence). CDR3 residues: CASSSSGDNEQFF. CDR3 DNA sequence: TGTGCCAGCAGCTCCAGCGGGGACAATGAGCAGTTCTTC.

This sequence joins TRBV4-2 and TRBJ2-1; no definite D call. Looked up from germline, CDR1 is LGHNA and CDR2 is YNFKEQ. The CDR3 has 15 residues. Deletions cut 2 bases from V and 5 bases from J, with 13 bases between. CDR3 protein: CASSQLSVSHNEQFF. The CDR3 DNA reads TGTGCCAGCAGCCAATTGTCGGTTTCTCACAATGAGCAGTTCTTC.

This chain links TRBV6-4 with TRBJ1-6; 9 nucleotides agree with TRBD1. V lost 4 bases, J lost 10 bases, and 2 bases stayed unmatched. Germline V gene data show CDR1 as MRHNA and CDR2 as SNTAGT. CDR3 length equals 13 residues. The CDR3 sequence is CASSATGGSPLHF. The CDR3 DNA reads as TGTGCCAGCAGTGCCACAGGGGGCTCACCCCTCCACTTT.

The CDR3 coding sequence is TGTGCCAGCCGACCGGGACAGGGATTCACTGAAGCTTTCTTT. Amino acids: CASRPGQGFTEAFF. This sequence joins TRBV19 and TRBJ1-1, with 9 bases matching TRBD1. Germline V gene data show CDR1 as LNHDA and CDR2 as SQIVND (reference sequence). The CDR3 is made up of 14 amino acids. With V trimmed by 9 bases and J by 4 bases, 9 bases remained unmatched.

J is TRBJ2-5 and V is TRBV5-5; the match to TRBD1 covers 7 bases. Germline values: CDR1 SGHKS, CDR2 YYEKEE (reference sequence). This CDR3 has 16 residues. V dropped 1 base and J dropped 0; count of bases not matched to a gene: 6. The CDR3 DNA follows: TGTGCCAGCAGCTTGAGATTACAGGGGTACCAAGAGACCCAGTACTTC. Its protein product is CASSLRLQGYQETQYF.

Here the CDR3 DNA reads TGTGCCAGCAGTGTCGTCAGGGGCCCCGAAAGAAGCTCCTACAATGAGCAGTTCTTC. It specifies CASSVVRGPERSSYNEQFF. The J gene is TRBJ2-1, the V gene TRBV6-1; possible D gene TRBD1, 6 bases. V was shortened by 4 bases and J by 0 bases, with 22 bases between the two germline ends. CDR3 length: 19 residues. Germline V lookup: CDR1 MNHNS, CDR2 SASEGT.

The rearrangement uses TRBV7-2 and TRBJ1-1; D remains unclear. CDR3 size: 11 residues. V was clipped by 5 bases and J by 6 bases, with 7 bases between them. The V gene's germline CDR1 is SGHTA and CDR2 FQGNSA. The chain's CDR3 is CASSRGSEAFF. The CDR3 bases are TGTGCCAGCAGCCGGGGTTCTGAAGCTTTCTTT. Complete variable domain (other parts from reference TRBV7-2 and TRBJ1-1): GAGVSQSPSNKVTEKGKDVELRCDPISGHTALYWYRQSLGQGLEFLIYFQGNSAPDKSGLPSDRFSAERTGGSVSTLTIQRTQQEDSAVYLCASSRGSEAFFGQGTRLTVV.

This chain links TRBV30 with TRBJ1-6; the match to TRBD1 covers 11 bases. The CDR3 loop spans 15 amino acids. Germline values: CDR1 GTSNPN, CDR2 SVGIG (reference sequence). The trim removed 0 bases at V and 9 bases at J, leaving 4 bases unmatched. This chain's CDR3 is CAWSVDRGRISPLHF. The CDR3 DNA is TGTGCCTGGAGTGTGGACAGGGGGCGCATTTCACCCCTCCACTTT.

The gene calls are TRBV2 and TRBJ1-5; no reliable D call. Per germline, CDR1 SNHLY and CDR2 FYNNEI. The CDR3 loop spans 13 amino acids. Trimming took 6 bases from V and 7 from J, leaving 13 bases between them. The CDR3 bases are TGTGCCAGCAGGGAGGTTTTCAGCCAGCCCCAGCATTTT. It specifies CASREVFSQPQHF.

J is TRBJ2-3 and V is TRBV6-6, with D perhaps TRBD2 (5 bases). V lost 5 bases to trimming and J lost 0 bases, with 12 bases between them. Germline V gives CDR1 MNHNY, CDR2 SVGAGI (reference sequence). This CDR3 region has 15 residues. DNA of the CDR3: TGTGCCAGCAGTACCAGAGCGGATAGCACAGATACGCAGTATTTT. It codes for CASSTRADSTDTQYF.

V usage is TRBV18 and J usage is TRBJ1-2, with D perhaps TRBD1 (6 bases). CDR3 length equals 13 residues. Germline loops: CDR1 KGHSH, CDR2 LQKENI. V gave up 6 bases and J gave up 8 bases, with 16 bases separating them. The CDR3 loop is CASSYQGRGGYTF. The CDR3, as DNA: TGTGCCAGCTCGTACCAGGGGCGCGGGGGCTACACCTTC.